This T cell receptor (beta chain) appears in the sequencing data of a study of cytomegalovirus exposure and HLA in healthy donors. Study outcomes and limitations: Solely CMV serostatus was available to characterize immune exposure. Versus the approximately 700-donor mean, an Asian-associated ancestry cluster reportedly showed fewer N-insertions in a later analysis. On later analysis, the bulk of CMV-associated TCR beta chains appeared to be HLA-restricted.

This clone showed up many times. Its cognate antigen is unknown. Primers included in the PCR were 60 Vbeta and 13 Jbeta primers. In the study's own analysis: Later work found tens of millions of unique TCR beta chains, with some 11 million shared. Clones were read by immunoSEQ multiplex PCR, and TCRdb kept only the in-frame ones, dropping some. V, J and clone size reflect that table, while D and trimming were determined from the DNA. The sample contains about 67,000 clones, 55% to 80% of which appear only once. V was trimmed by 4 bases and J by 3 bases, leaving 6 bases between them. The CDR3 has 12 residues. Germline V gene sequence: CDR1 MNHNY, CDR2 SVGAGI (reference sequence).

The V gene is TRBV6-6, the J gene TRBJ1-1; weak D call: TRBD1 (5 bases). Sequenced input: PBMCs. The TCR originated in a woman between 25 and 40 years old in good health and CMV-seronegative. The CDR3 region is CASSWGDTEAFF. The CDR3 DNA reads as TGTGCCAGCAGTTGGGGGGACACTGAAGCTTTCTTT.